This TCR beta chain comes out of a study of T cell responses to AZD1222 COVID-19 vaccine. Only a few counts were recorded for this clone. Measured with immunoSEQ multiplex PCR; TCRdb has only the in-frame clones, and not every one. The table shows around 86,000 clones, with 90% occurring only once. CDR1 is SQVTM and CDR2 is ANQGSEA in the germline V gene. The CDR3 runs to 14 residues. Sequenced here: peripheral blood, sampled on day 0 of AZD1222 vaccination. This clonotype was sampled from an adult in good health. The chain is built from TRBV29-1 and TRBJ1-2; tentatively, D is TRBD1 (5 bases). This chain's CDR3 is CSFSGLLGVGGYTF. The CDR3 nucleotides are TGCAGTTTTTCGGGACTCCTGGGGGTTGGCGGCTACACCTTC. Drawing the rest from reference TRBV29-1 and TRBJ1-2, the complete variable domain is SAVISQKPSRDICQRGTSLTIQCQVDSQVTMMFWYRQQPGQSLTLIATANQGSEATYESGFVIDKFPISRPNLTFSTLTVSNMSPEDSSIYLCSFSGLLGVGGYTFGSGTRLTVV.